A single sample gave rise to the 8 T cell receptor beta chains below, sequenced in a study of cytomegalovirus exposure and HLA in healthy donors. A multiplex PCR was run with 60 Vbeta primers and 13 Jbeta primers. TCRdb's copy holds only in-frame clones and misses some; the assay was immunoSEQ multiplex PCR. The sample contains under 200,000 clones, around 86% of which appear only once. Sequenced: PBMCs. The receptors shown here come from a male donor in good health and CMV-seronegative.

CDR3 sequence reads: CASREGTAGDYGYTF. The CDR3 nucleotides read TGTGCCAGCAGGGAGGGGACAGCCGGAGACTATGGCTACACCTTC. The V gene is TRBV6-6, the J gene TRBJ1-2; TRBD1 matches at 7 bases. The germline V gene encodes CDR1 MNHNY and CDR2 SVGAGI (reference sequence). V dropped 6 bases and J dropped 3; count of bases not matched to a gene: 10. The CDR3 has 15 residues.

The rearrangement joins TRBV4-3 to TRBJ2-1; TRBD1 might be the D (6 bases). The CDR3 is 13 residues long. Germline assignment: CDR1 LGHNA and CDR2 YSLEER. V lost 4 bases and J lost 4, with 8 bases in between. CDR3 bases: TGCGCCAGCAGCCCAGGGGAGTACAATGAGCAGTTCTTC. Its protein is CASSPGEYNEQFF.

This chain joins TRBV7-9 and TRBJ2-3, with 12 bases matching TRBD2. CDR1 is SEHNR and CDR2 is FQNEAQ in the germline V gene (reference sequence). CDR3 length equals 17 residues. After removal of 4 bases from V and 2 bases from J, the junction contained 7 bases not matched to a gene. CDR3 DNA: TGTGCCAGCAGCTCCCGGACTAGCGGGGAATACACAGATACGCAGTATTTT. It yields the protein CASSSRTSGEYTDTQYF.

This clone was seen just once. This chain joins TRBV6-5 and TRBJ2-4, with D possibly matching TRBD2 (5 bases). V was shortened by 5 bases and J by 2 bases, with 10 bases between the two germline ends. The CDR3 covers 14 residues. In germline, CDR1 is MNHEY, CDR2 SVGAGI. CDR3 region: CASSPGVTKNIQYF. For the CDR3, the DNA is TGTGCCAGCAGTCCCGGGGTCACCAAAAACATTCAGTACTTC.

The rearrangement links TRBV6-5 to TRBJ1-6; a weak D match, TRBD1 (5 bases). Trimming left V 6 bases short and J 6 bases short, with 15 bases between. The CDR3 has 15 residues. CDR1 and CDR2 from the germline V gene are MNHEY and SVGAGI. The CDR3 nucleotides read TGTGCCAGCAGGCTAATCCGGGGGGGTAATTCACCCCTCCACTTT. Translation gives CASRLIRGGNSPLHF.

The rearrangement joins TRBV30 to TRBJ1-2; no clear D. CDR1 is GTSNPN and CDR2 is SVGIG in the germline V gene (reference sequence). V was clipped by 1 base and J by 8 bases, with 20 bases between them. This CDR3 is 15 amino acids long. The CDR3 here is CAWSDSPFGVSGYTF. The CDR3 DNA reads TGTGCCTGGAGTGACTCTCCTTTCGGGGTGAGCGGCTACACCTTC.

The chain has TRBV4-3 and TRBJ2-7, with unresolved D. Per the germline V gene, CDR1 is LGHNA and CDR2 is YSLEER. The CDR3 sequence is 15 residues long. Between the trimmed V and J ends, which lost 3 bases and 3 bases, there was a span of 15 bases. CDR3 sequence (DNA): TGCGCCAGCAGCCAGGCGGCTGGCGGCAACTACGAGCAGTACTTC. Its translation: CASSQAAGGNYEQYF.

The J gene is TRBJ1-1, the V gene TRBV2; D remains unclear. The CDR3 totals 12 residues. The V and J ends lost 7 bases and 4 bases respectively, with 10 bases between them. Germline V gene sequence: CDR1 SNHLY, CDR2 FYNNEI. In DNA, the CDR3 is TGTGCCAGCAAGCTGGAGGGCACTGAAGCTTTCTTT. This translates into CASKLEGTEAFF.